This TCR beta chain was captured by sequencing in a study of T cells in Graves' hyperthyroidism and ophthalmopathy. Study background: The authors collected peripheral blood at initial diagnosis, before any treatment. Study outcomes and limitations: Most clonotypes that expanded in the thyroid above 0.001 also showed up in blood.

A Clinical Activity Score of at least 3, a NOSPECS grade of at least 4 and a duration under 3 months were recorded in the ophthalmopathy patients. Thyroid ultrasound, orbital computed tomography, clinical symptoms, and serum thyroxine and TRAb underpinned diagnoses. Using RNA transcripts as the source, TCR beta CDR3 regions were amplified. During a first-round RT-PCR of the TCR CDR3, the HTBI primer set was used. TCRdb ran MiXCR on the multiplex PCR reads and lists one entry per CDR3 protein. Among about 350,000 distinct CDR3 sequences, nearly 15% were seen once, and the ten largest hold about 21%. The CDR3 is 17 amino acids. The V and J ends lost 6 bases and 0 bases respectively, with 15 bases between them. Notes on this clonotype: What it binds is not known.

This chain links TRBV12-3 or TRBV12-4 with TRBJ1-6, with D possibly matching TRBD1 (5 bases). Sequencing input: blood. The sequence derives from a woman aged 60-70 years with Graves' ophthalmopathy. Written as DNA, the CDR3 is TGTGCCAGCAGCCTTGGCGGGACGAGCTCCTATAATTCACCCCTCCACTTT. Residues: CASSLGGTSSYNSPLHF.